These T cell receptor beta chains were read from a single sample in a study of cytomegalovirus exposure and HLA in healthy donors. Repertoires were generated with immunoSEQ multiplex PCR, while TCRdb's copy carries only in-frame clones and drops some. The sample records roughly 150,000 clones, more than 70% being singletons. Material: PBMCs. The receptors were gathered from a woman aged 40 to 50 in good health and CMV-seronegative. The CDR3 runs from the conserved cysteine through the conserved F or W. The D gene is left open where the match is weak. Size is stated for part of the rows, as once, few or many counts, or as a class when the clone is expanded.

V: TRBV28
D: TRBD2
size: -
J: TRBJ2-3
CDR3: CASSWSWTSGFTDTQYF
DNA: TGTGCCAGCAGTTGGTCTTGGACTAGCGGTTTCACAGATACGCAGTATTTT

V: TRBV6-5
D: TRBD1
size: -
J: TRBJ2-7
CDR3: CASRQGVQNEQYF
DNA: TGTGCCAGCAGACAGGGGGTTCAGAACGAGCAGTACTTC

V: TRBV6-4
D: -
size: few
J: TRBJ1-1
CDR3: CASSAQGSTEAFF
DNA: TGTGCCAGCAGTGCGCAGGGGAGCACTGAAGCTTTCTTT

V: TRBV29-1
D: -
size: -
J: TRBJ1-4
CDR3: CSVDSGHGNEKLFF
DNA: TGCAGCGTTGATTCAGGGCATGGTAATGAAAAACTGTTTTTT

V: TRBV28
D: TRBD1
size: -
J: TRBJ1-5
CDR3: CASSTGQGSQPQHF
DNA: TGTGCCAGCAGTACAGGACAGGGCAGTCAGCCCCAGCATTTT

V: TRBV2
D: -
size: -
J: TRBJ1-2
CDR3: CASTLEQGIYGYTF
DNA: TGTGCCAGCACCCTCGAACAGGGAATCTATGGCTACACCTTC

V: TRBV29-1
D: TRBD1
size: -
J: TRBJ1-3
CDR3: CSVAGGNSGNTIYF
DNA: TGCAGCGTTGCAGGGGGAAACTCTGGAAACACCATATATTTT

V: TRBV27
D: -
size: -
J: TRBJ2-7
CDR3: CVSSLLERDEQYF
DNA: TGTGTCAGCAGTTTATTGGAGCGCGACGAGCAGTACTTC

V: TRBV29-1
D: -
size: once
J: TRBJ2-5
CDR3: CSVVTPAATQYF
DNA: TGCAGCGTTGTGACTCCGGCTGCGACCCAGTACTTC

V: TRBV4-1
D: -
size: -
J: TRBJ2-6
CDR3: CASSQGTAGANVLTF
DNA: TGCGCCAGCAGCCAAGGTACTGCTGGGGCCAACGTCCTGACTTTC

V: TRBV6-6
D: TRBD2
size: -
J: TRBJ2-7
CDR3: CASDSGLAGGYEQYF
DNA: TGTGCCAGCGATTCGGGACTAGCGGGAGGGTACGAGCAGTACTTC

V: TRBV7-9
D: -
size: -
J: TRBJ2-1
CDR3: CSSSFSYNEQFF
DNA: TGTTCCAGCAGCTTTTCTTACAATGAGCAGTTCTTC

V: TRBV7-6
D: TRBD1
size: -
J: TRBJ2-7
CDR3: CASSYRDSSMGDEQYF
DNA: TGTGCCAGCAGCTATAGGGACAGTTCTATGGGGGACGAGCAGTACTTC

V: TRBV2
D: -
size: -
J: TRBJ2-1
CDR3: CASRVGLGAHNEQFF
DNA: TGTGCCAGCAGGGTCGGCCTAGGGGCCCACAATGAGCAGTTCTTC